This T cell receptor (beta chain) was recorded in a study of cytomegalovirus exposure and HLA in healthy donors. Overall study: Early released data comprised approximately 85 million unique TCRs from HLA-typed donors. Study-level results: The authors enumerated 150 to 200 TCR beta chains as linked to cytomegalovirus.

Both 60 Vbeta primers and 13 Jbeta primers went into the PCR. Here immunoSEQ multiplex PCR was the method, and the copy in TCRdb shows in-frame clones only, minus some. The data contain some 150,000 clones, around three quarters of them singletons. V lost 4 bases and J lost 2, with 9 bases in between. The V gene's germline CDR1 is SGDLS and CDR2 YYNGEE. The CDR3 runs 13 residues. Points on this clone: The antigen is unknown.

The source of this sequence is a woman between 40 and 50 years old in good health and CMV-seropositive. Sequencing was performed on PBMCs. V gene TRBV9 combines with J gene TRBJ1-1; D call uncertain. CDR3 DNA: TGTGCCAGCAGCAGAGAGGTAAACACTGAAGCTTTCTTT. Protein sequence: CASSREVNTEAFF. Filled out from reference TRBV9 and TRBJ1-1, the complete variable domain reads DSGVTQTPKHLITATGQRVTLRCSPRSGDLSVYWYQQSLDQGLQFLIQYYNGEERAKGNILERFSAQQFPDLHSELNLSSLELGDSALYFCASSREVNTEAFFGQGTRLTVV.